Shown below are 8 T cell receptor beta chains from a single sample sequenced in a study of blood T cell repertoires in COVID-19. Libraries were prepared by immunoSEQ multiplex PCR; TCRdb keeps only in-frame clonotypes and omits some of them. The sample lists around 190,000 clones, 88% occurring once. Sample: PBMCs or T cells enriched from blood (not recorded which). The source of these receptors is a woman between 18 and 30 years old who had recovered from COVID-19.

This clone was observed a few times. The rearrangement uses TRBV18 and TRBJ1-1; unclear D gene. The CDR3 runs 15 residues. The V gene's germline CDR1 is KGHSH and CDR2 LQKENI. V dropped 8 bases and J dropped 1 base, with 17 bases sitting between them. The CDR3 spells CASAVTRETNTEAFF. Written as DNA, the CDR3 is TGTGCCAGCGCCGTGACACGGGAGACGAACACTGAAGCTTTCTTT.

The chain links TRBV14 to TRBJ2-3; TRBD1 matches at 9 bases. J was trimmed by 1 base and V by 4 bases; bases with no gene match: 6. The CDR3 consists of 16 residues. Germline lookup yields CDR1 SGHDN and CDR2 FVKESK. The chain's CDR3 is CASSPGGTGRTDTQYF. In nucleotides, the CDR3 is TGTGCCAGCAGCCCCGGAGGGACAGGGCGCACAGATACGCAGTATTTT.

V and J are TRBV6-5 and TRBJ1-2; D is uncertain. From germline, CDR1 is MNHEY and CDR2 SVGAGI. The ends were cut back, 2 bases at V and 8 bases at J, with 15 bases in the middle. This CDR3 has 14 amino acids. CDR3 residues: CASSYGQDFRGYTF. The CDR3 DNA reads as TGTGCCAGCAGTTACGGCCAGGACTTCCGGGGCTACACCTTC.

The rearrangement joins TRBV10-3 to TRBJ2-7, with TRBD2 identical over 7 bases. This CDR3 has 13 residues. Germline assignment: CDR1 ENHRY and CDR2 SYGVKD. With 3 bases clipped from V and 2 bases from J, the junction kept 1 base outside the gene matches. CDR3 bases: TGTGCCATCAGTGAAGCGGGAACCTACGAGCAGTACTTC. Translating it yields CAISEAGTYEQYF.

The genes are TRBV30 and TRBJ1-6; D may be TRBD1 (6 bases). The CDR3 has 15 amino acids. Germline CDR1 is GTSNPN and CDR2 is SVGIG (reference sequence). Trimming cost V 0 bases and J 2 bases, with 8 bases left between them. CDR3 DNA: TGTGCCTGGAGTGTACAGGGTGCCTATAATTCACCCCTCCACTTT. Encoded protein: CAWSVQGAYNSPLHF.

This chain connects TRBV14 to TRBJ2-1; a possible D gene is TRBD1 (9 bases). The germline V and J ends were trimmed by 2 bases and 5 bases, with 28 bases remaining between them. Germline values: CDR1 SGHDN, CDR2 FVKESK. This CDR3 region has 20 residues. The CDR3 is CASSQLLTGGGAGAHNEQFF. The CDR3 nucleotides are TGTGCCAGCAGCCAATTGTTAACAGGGGGCGGAGCGGGAGCCCACAATGAGCAGTTCTTC.

CDR3 DNA sequence: TGTGCCAGCAGTTATATAGGACAGGGGGCGTCTGAAGCTTTCTTT. This gives the protein CASSYIGQGASEAFF. The chain employs TRBV6-5 and TRBJ1-1, with 11 bases identical to TRBD1. V dropped 3 bases and J dropped 6; count of bases not matched to a gene: 6. The germline CDR1 and CDR2 sequences are MNHEY and SVGAGI. This CDR3 region has 15 residues.

V and J are TRBV3-1 (or the pseudogene TRBV3-2) and TRBJ2-1, with 8 bases fitting TRBD2. There are 15 residues in the CDR3. With V trimmed by 0 bases and J by 4 bases, 2 bases remained unmatched. Per the germline V gene, CDR1 is LGHDT and CDR2 is YNNKEL (reference sequence). The CDR3: CASSQELAGYNEQFF. CDR3 coding DNA: TGTGCCAGCAGCCAAGAGTTAGCGGGGTACAATGAGCAGTTCTTC.